Below are 25 T cell receptor beta chains sequenced from a single sample in a study of T-cell memory formation after mild COVID-19. TCRdb used MiXCR to reprocess the 5' RACE reads, holding one entry per CDR3 protein. The profile shows about 170,000 distinct CDR3 sequences, under 15% of them singletons. Sequencing was done on a sample of PBMCs or a T cell subset sorted from them (not recorded which). Every receptor here comes from a man between 18 and 35 years old who had mild COVID-19 (a few samples of this study predate the infection). Cell type and time point are not known.

The V gene is TRBV5-1, the J gene TRBJ1-6, with 7 nucleotides matching TRBD1. This CDR3 is built from 16 residues. Germline loops: CDR1 SGHRS, CDR2 YFSETQ. V shed 4 bases, J shed 5 bases, and the junction held 9 bases outside the gene matches. For the CDR3, the DNA is TGCGCCAGCAGCGAGCGGGAACAGGGGAATAATTCACCCCTCCACTTT. Translating gives CASSEREQGNNSPLHF.

This clonotype was observed a few times. This chain joins TRBV10-3 and TRBJ1-2, with 9 bases identical to TRBD1. The J segment lost 8 bases and the V segment lost 11 bases, leaving 12 bases of the junction unmatched. In germline, CDR1 is ENHRY, CDR2 SYGVKD. CDR3 size: 13 residues. The CDR3 DNA is TGTGCCGGAACTCCGGGACAGGGTGACGGCTACACCTTC. Protein sequence: CAGTPGQGDGYTF.

This clonotype was counted between two and nine times. The V gene is TRBV4-3, the J gene TRBJ1-2; 8 bases fit TRBD1. This CDR3 is built from 14 residues. The germline V gene has CDR1 LGHNA and CDR2 YSLEER. Trimming cost V 0 bases and J 3 bases; bases outside gene matches: 0. For the CDR3, the DNA is TGCGCCAGCAGCCAAGACAGGGGGCACTATGGCTACACCTTC. This gives the protein CASSQDRGHYGYTF.

The chain is built from TRBV20-1 and TRBJ1-1, with D uncertain. The CDR3 runs to 12 residues. Per germline, CDR1 DFQATT and CDR2 SNEGSKA (reference sequence). The CDR3 nucleotides read TGCAGCGCCGCCGAGGCGAACACTGAAGCTTTCTTT. Protein: CSAAEANTEAFF.

In its sample, this clonotype was seen a few times. The CDR3 loop is CATRLLGMGSPLHF. In nucleotides, the CDR3 is TGTGCCACTCGCCTCCTTGGCATGGGGTCACCCCTCCACTTT. The chain has TRBV19 and TRBJ1-6; D call uncertain. V was shortened by 10 bases and J by 10 bases, with 20 bases between the two germline ends. In germline, CDR1 is LNHDA, CDR2 SQIVND (reference sequence). This CDR3 has 14 residues.

This clonotype has ten or more counts. The CDR3 loop is CASSLAASTDTQYF. The CDR3 region has the DNA TGTGCCAGCAGCTTGGCAGCTAGCACAGATACGCAGTATTTT. J is TRBJ2-3 and V is TRBV6-5; D remains ambiguous. Trimming removed 6 bases at V and 0 bases at J, with 10 bases between. Looked up from germline, CDR1 is MNHEY and CDR2 is SVGAGI. CDR3 length equals 14 residues.

Many counts were recorded for this clonotype. The rearrangement joins TRBV7-2 to TRBJ1-3; no clear D gene. The CDR3 has 12 amino acids. Germline values: CDR1 SGHTA, CDR2 FQGNSA. Trimming pared 5 bases from V and 0 bases from J, leaving 2 bases between. The CDR3 sequence: CASSPSGNTIYF. CDR3 nucleotides: TGTGCCAGCAGCCCCTCTGGAAACACCATATATTTT. Supplemented by reference TRBV7-2 and TRBJ1-3, the full variable domain reads GAGVSQSPSNKVTEKGKDVELRCDPISGHTALYWYRQSLGQGLEFLIYFQGNSAPDKSGLPSDRFSAERTGGSVSTLTIQRTQQEDSAVYLCASSPSGNTIYFGEGSWLTVV.

J is TRBJ1-6 and V is TRBV6-1, with D possibly matching TRBD1 (6 bases). With 6 bases removed from V and 3 bases from J, the gap between germline ends came to 12 bases. The germline gives CDR1 MNHNS, CDR2 SASEGT. This CDR3 contains 15 residues. The CDR3 nucleotides are TGTGCCAGCAGCCAGGGGAGTTACTATAATTCACCCCTCCACTTT. Amino acids: CASSQGSYYNSPLHF.

The CDR3 loop reads CAISGRGLETQYF. CDR3 in DNA: TGTGCCATCAGTGGCAGGGGGTTGGAGACCCAGTACTTC. V gene TRBV10-3 combines with J gene TRBJ2-5; 7 nucleotides match TRBD1. Germline V gene lookup returns CDR1 ENHRY and CDR2 SYGVKD. V was pared by 4 bases and J by 5 bases, with 4 bases of the junction left unmatched. The CDR3 runs to 13 residues.

This clonotype has just a few counts. V usage is TRBV7-2 and J usage is TRBJ2-5, with D unclear. Trimming pared 5 bases from V and 2 bases from J, leaving 6 bases between. The germline V gene has CDR1 SGHTA and CDR2 FQGNSA. This CDR3 spans 12 amino acids. The CDR3 coding sequence is TGTGCCAGCAGCGCCCAACAAGAGACCCAGTACTTC. It specifies CASSAQQETQYF.

The chain joins TRBV24-1 to TRBJ2-3; the D is unclear. The CDR3 has 14 amino acids. Germline CDR1 KGHDR, CDR2 SFDVKD. Trimming took off 4 bases at V and 3 bases at J, with 10 bases between the two ends. CDR3 coding DNA: TGTGCCACCAGTGACCCCGGCAGGACAGATACGCAGTATTTT. Translated, it gives CATSDPGRTDTQYF.

About this clonotype itself: Its ends do not fully match the called genes, so a read error is possible. The V and J genes are TRBV6-5 and TRBJ2-4; no clear D gene. In germline, CDR1 is MNHEY, CDR2 SVGAGI. This CDR3 region has 14 residues. The DNA for the CDR3 is TGTGCCAGCAGTCCGATGGCAGGTTCAGACATTCAGCACTTC. This sequence encodes CASSPMAGSDIQHF.

On this clonotype: Given the absence of the conserved phenylalanine or tryptophan at the CDR3 end, a read error is likely. The chain is built from TRBV7-9 and TRBJ2-5, with 9 bases aligning to TRBD2. Germline V CDR1 and CDR2: SEHNR, FQNEAQ (reference sequence). The CDR3 is made up of 15 amino acids. V lost 3 bases to trimming and J lost 1 base; unmatched junction nucleotides: 3. Here the CDR3 reads CASSLGLAIQETQYL. The DNA of the CDR3 is TGTGCCAGCAGCTTGGGACTAGCCATCCAAGAGACCCAGTACTTA.

In nucleotides, the CDR3 is TGCGCCAGCAGCCAGGACGGACTCTCTGGAAACACCATATATTTT. Translated, it gives CASSQDGLSGNTIYF. The gene calls are TRBV5-1 and TRBJ1-3; D remains unclear. Between the trimmed V and J ends, which lost 4 bases and 0 bases, there was a span of 11 bases. Germline-derived CDR1 and CDR2 are SGHRS and YFSETQ. The CDR3 has 15 amino acids.

The chain employs TRBV7-8 and TRBJ1-3; 9 bases are shared with TRBD1. V lost 4 bases and J lost 1; bases outside the gene matches: 8. This CDR3 region has 17 residues. The germline V gene encodes CDR1 SGHVS and CDR2 FQNEAQ. In nucleotides, the CDR3 is TGTGCCAGCAGCTCAATTGGACAGGGGATATCTGGAAACACCATATATTTT. As protein: CASSSIGQGISGNTIYF.

V gene TRBV19 combines with J gene TRBJ2-2, with D perhaps matching TRBD1 (6 bases). V lost 5 bases, J lost 6 bases, and 16 bases lay in between. Germline V lookup: CDR1 LNHDA, CDR2 SQIVND (reference sequence). This CDR3 region has 15 residues. The DNA of the CDR3 is TGTGCCAGTAGTCCCCCGACAGGATTCGCCGGGGAGCTGTTTTTT. It translates to CASSPPTGFAGELFF.

This clonotype occurred a few times. The chain uses TRBV7-2 and TRBJ1-3, with unresolved D. V was trimmed by 5 bases and J by 4 bases, leaving 12 bases between them. The CDR3 is made up of 14 amino acids. Germline CDR1 SGHTA, CDR2 FQGNSA. Here the CDR3 reads CASSANRAGNTIYF. DNA for the CDR3: TGTGCCAGCAGCGCTAATCGCGCGGGAAACACCATATATTTT.

A few counts support this clonotype. A read error is likely, as this CDR3 ends without the conserved phenylalanine or tryptophan. This sequence joins TRBV3-1 and TRBJ2-5; D uncertain. CDR3 length: 15 residues. Germline assignment: CDR1 LGHDT and CDR2 YNNKEL (reference sequence). V lost 3 bases to trimming and J lost 2 bases, with 13 bases between them. The chain's CDR3 is CASSHSWQTQETQYL. The DNA of the CDR3 is TGTGCCAGCAGCCATTCCTGGCAGACTCAAGAGACCCAGTACTTA.

The chain uses TRBV29-1 and TRBJ2-5; 9 bases match TRBD1. After removal of 0 bases from V and 2 bases from J, the junction contained 7 bases not matched to a gene. The V gene's germline CDR1 is SQVTM and CDR2 ANQGSEA. CDR3 size: 16 residues. CDR3: CSVEDPTGGGQETQYF. The CDR3 nucleotides are TGCAGCGTTGAAGATCCGACAGGGGGTGGGCAAGAGACCCAGTACTTC. The variable domain in full, completed from reference TRBV29-1 and TRBJ2-5, reads SAVISQKPSRDICQRGTSLTIQCQVDSQVTMMFWYRQQPGQSLTLIATANQGSEATYESGFVIDKFPISRPNLTFSTLTVSNMSPEDSSIYLCSVEDPTGGGQETQYFGPGTRLLVL.

Ten or more counts support this clonotype. The V gene is TRBV12-3 or TRBV12-4, the J gene TRBJ1-5; D gene unclear. With 3 bases removed from V and 7 bases from J, the gap between germline ends came to 10 bases. This CDR3 region has 13 residues. The CDR3 DNA sequence: TGTGCCAGCAGTTTCGAGAGAGGGCAGCCCCAGCATTTT. Translation gives CASSFERGQPQHF.

The gene calls are TRBV12-3 or TRBV12-4 and TRBJ1-6; 7 nucleotides agree with TRBD1. This CDR3 is 15 amino acids long. With 6 bases clipped from V and 9 bases from J, the junction kept 11 bases outside the gene matches. As DNA, the CDR3 is TGTGCCAGCAGCGATTTTCCAGGGGGAAGTTCACCCCTCCACTTT. Its translation is CASSDFPGGSSPLHF.

This clonotype was picked up a small number of times. The V call is TRBV3-1, the J call TRBJ2-5, with a tentative D call TRBD2 (5 bases). CDR1 is LGHDT and CDR2 is YNNKEL in the germline V gene (reference sequence). Trimming took 3 bases from V and 0 from J, leaving 11 bases between them. This CDR3 has 15 amino acids. For the CDR3, the DNA is TGTGCCAGCAGCCATTACGGGAAATACCAAGAGACCCAGTACTTC. Its translation: CASSHYGKYQETQYF.

This chain links TRBV3-1 with TRBJ2-4; TRBD1 aligns across 8 bases. V shed 9 bases and J 6 bases; nucleotides not matched to a gene: 7. From germline, CDR1 is LGHDT and CDR2 YNNKEL (reference sequence). The CDR3 is 13 amino acids. This CDR3 is CARPGQGGNIQYF. The CDR3 DNA follows: TGTGCCAGGCCCGGACAGGGCGGAAACATTCAGTACTTC.

This clonotype was seen a few times. This rearrangement joins TRBV12-3 or TRBV12-4 to TRBJ1-6, with 8 bases identical to TRBD1. The length of the CDR3 is 14 residues. Trimming at V came to 4 bases and at J to 9 bases, leaving 5 bases not matched to a gene. The CDR3 loop is CASSSGTGRSPLHF. The CDR3 DNA reads TGTGCCAGCAGTTCCGGGACAGGTCGTTCACCCCTCCACTTT.

This clonotype was detected ten times or more. The chain employs TRBV7-2 and TRBJ2-7, with a possible D match to TRBD2 (6 bases). Trimming took 3 bases from V and 2 from J, leaving 11 bases between them. The CDR3 length is 14 residues. Germline-derived CDR1 and CDR2 are SGHTA and FQGNSA. The CDR3: CASSFNGGPYEQYF. The DNA of the CDR3 is TGTGCCAGCAGCTTCAACGGGGGACCCTACGAGCAGTACTTC.